These T cell receptor beta chains were read from a single sample in a study of T cell responses to AZD1222 COVID-19 vaccine. The data were produced by immunoSEQ multiplex PCR, yet TCRdb's version contains in-frame clones alone and is incomplete. The sample contains about 120,000 clones, 80% to 95% of which appear only once. Specimen: peripheral blood, collected on day 0 of AZD1222 vaccination. The receptors come from an adult in good health. CDR3s include the opening cysteine and the closing phenylalanine or tryptophan. The D gene is left open where the match is weak. Size values are once, few and many counts, or a class for expanded clones, and some rows have none.

D gene	clone size	V gene	J gene	CDR3 DNA	CDR3 protein
-	-	TRBV6-5	TRBJ1-5	TGTGCCAGCAGTTACTCCGGAGGGCCCCAGCATTTT	CASSYSGGPQHF
-	-	TRBV5-6	TRBJ1-5	TGTGCCAGCAGCTTGTATGCGTTTAACCAGCCCCAGCATTTT	CASSLYAFNQPQHF
-	-	TRBV28	TRBJ1-2	TGTGCCAGCAATATACAGACAGAAAGCTATGGCTACACCTTC	CASNIQTESYGYTF
-	-	TRBV7-6	TRBJ1-1	TGTGCCAGCAGCTTCGGAGAGGGACCTCACACTGAAGCTTTCTTT	CASSFGEGPHTEAFF
-	-	TRBV10-3	TRBJ1-1	TGTGCCATCAGTGAACCACAGGGAGTGATGAACACTGAAGCTTTCTTT	CAISEPQGVMNTEAFF
-	-	TRBV10-1	TRBJ2-7	TGCGCCAGCAGTGAAGGGTACTCCTACGAGCAGTACTTC	CASSEGYSYEQYF
TRBD1	-	TRBV28	TRBJ1-4	TGTGCCAGCAGTTTACCTGGACAGGGCGATGGTGAAAAACTGTTTTTT	CASSLPGQGDGEKLFF
TRBD2	few	TRBV15	TRBJ2-7	TGTGCCACCAGCAGATCTCGGGGACTAGCGGGAGGAAGGGAGCAGTACTTC	CATSRSRGLAGGREQYF
-	-	TRBV5-6	TRBJ1-3	TGTGCCAGCAGCTTGGCCGGGTGGGGCTTAACCTCTGGAAACACCATATATTTT	CASSLAGWGLTSGNTIYF
TRBD1	-	TRBV2	TRBJ1-1	TGTGCCAGCAGTGCCGACAGGGGTAACACTGAAGCTTTCTTT	CASSADRGNTEAFF
-	-	TRBV2	TRBJ2-5	TGTGCCAGCAGTGATCGAGGGGGTCAGCAAGAGACCCAGTACTTC	CASSDRGGQQETQYF
-	-	TRBV18	TRBJ2-7	TGTGCCAGCTCACAACAGGATTCGATATACGAGCAGTACTTC	CASSQQDSIYEQYF
TRBD2	once	TRBV7-9	TRBJ2-7	TGTGCCAGCAGCCTACAAAGACTAGCTGATGAATCTTACGAGCAGTACTTC	CASSLQRLADESYEQYF
-	few	TRBV5-1	TRBJ1-2	TGCGCCAGCAGCTTGGGGGAAAACTATGGCTACACCTTC	CASSLGENYGYTF
TRBD2	-	TRBV19	TRBJ2-2	TGTGCCAGTAGTATCACCCTAGCGGGCCTATCACCGGCCACCGGGGAGCTGTTTTTT	CASSITLAGLSPATGELFF
-	-	TRBV29-1	TRBJ1-2	TGCAGCGTTGAAGACAGGGCTAGTGGCTACACCTTC	CSVEDRASGYTF
-	-	TRBV5-1	TRBJ1-2	TGCGCCAGCAGCTTGGTCTACAGAGGCTATGGCTACACCTTC	CASSLVYRGYGYTF
-	-	TRBV2	TRBJ1-1	TGTGCCAGCACCGCGGAGAGAGGTGGTTCTGAAGCTTTCTTT	CASTAERGGSEAFF
TRBD2	once	TRBV27	TRBJ2-3	TGTGCCAGCAGATTAGCGGGAGCCTCCCCAGATACGCAGTATTTT	CASRLAGASPDTQYF
TRBD2	-	TRBV3-1/TRBV3-2	TRBJ2-5	TGTGCCAGCAGCCAAAGGACTAGGTCGGAGACCCAGTACTTC	CASSQRTRSETQYF
TRBD2	-	TRBV6-2/TRBV6-3	TRBJ2-7	TGTGCCAGCACCCCCGGGACTAGCGGGGGCTACGAGCAGTACTTC	CASTPGTSGGYEQYF
TRBD1	-	TRBV28	TRBJ1-1	TGTGCCAGCAGTGCCGCGGGACAGGGGACCTCTGAAGCTTTCTTT	CASSAAGQGTSEAFF
-	-	TRBV7-9	TRBJ2-3	TGTGCCAGCAGCTTTAGCACAGATACGCAGTATTTT	CASSFSTDTQYF
-	-	TRBV27	TRBJ2-1	TGTGCCAGCCAAGCGCGGAGCTCCTACAATGAGCAGTTCTTC	CASQARSSYNEQFF
-	-	TRBV5-6	TRBJ2-5	TGTGCCAGCAGCTTGGCCACGCAGGAGACCCAGTACTTC	CASSLATQETQYF
TRBD1	-	TRBV7-2	TRBJ1-2	TGTGCCAGCAGCTTAGGGGGACAGGGTGTAGTCTATGGCTACACCTTC	CASSLGGQGVVYGYTF
-	-	TRBV12-3/TRBV12-4	TRBJ1-1	TGTGCCAGCAGAAACGTCCCGAACACTGAAGCTTTCTTT	CASRNVPNTEAFF
-	-	TRBV4-1	TRBJ1-2	TGCGCCAGCAGCCGAGCCCCTCCGTTGGATGTGCGCTATGGCTACACCTTC	CASSRAPPLDVRYGYTF
-	-	TRBV19	TRBJ1-2	TGTGCCAGTAGTGCTACGAACAGGGCCCTAAACTATGGCTACACCTTC	CASSATNRALNYGYTF
-	-	TRBV6-2/TRBV6-3	TRBJ1-6	TGTGCCAGCAGCGGACAGAATTCACCCCTCCACTTT	CASSGQNSPLHF
-	-	TRBV19	TRBJ1-1	TGTGCCAGTAGTATAGTATTTGGGGGGAGAGGTGAAGCTTTCTTT	CASSIVFGGRGEAFF
-	-	TRBV7-9	TRBJ1-2	TGTGCCAGCAGCTTAGAGCAGGCTAACTATGGCTACACCTTC	CASSLEQANYGYTF
-	-	TRBV27	TRBJ1-4	TGTGCCAGCAGTTTAGTCCGGAATGATGAAAAACTGTTTTTT	CASSLVRNDEKLFF
TRBD1	-	TRBV7-8	TRBJ1-5	TGTGCCAGCACCGACAATCCAGGGGGCGATCAGCCCCAGCATTTT	CASTDNPGGDQPQHF
-	few	TRBV12-3/TRBV12-4	TRBJ1-5	TGTGCCAGCAGAGACAGTTCTGATCAGCCCCAGCATTTT	CASRDSSDQPQHF
TRBD1	-	TRBV4-1	TRBJ2-5	TGCGCCAGCAGCTACACAGGGGGCGGGGGCGAGACCCAGTACTTC	CASSYTGGGGETQYF
-	-	TRBV15	TRBJ1-2	TGTGCCACCAGCAGAGAAAGGAGGGGTGGCTACACCTTC	CATSRERRGGYTF
TRBD1	-	TRBV4-3	TRBJ2-7	TGCGCCAGCAGCCTAACCGGGACAGGGGCCTACGAGCAGTACTTC	CASSLTGTGAYEQYF
-	once	TRBV6-2/TRBV6-3	TRBJ1-5	TGTGCCAGCAGTCCCCACCGGACAGTTCGGGACCCAAATAGCAATCAGCCCCAGCATTTT	CASSPHRTVRDPNSNQPQHF
-	-	TRBV7-9	TRBJ1-2	TGTGCCAGCAGCTTAGCCAGAGGGCAGAACTATGGCTACACCTTC	CASSLARGQNYGYTF
-	-	TRBV6-5	TRBJ1-2	TGTGCCAAGGGGGGGGAAGGCTATGGCTACACCTTC	CAKGGEGYGYTF
TRBD1	-	TRBV6-2/TRBV6-3	TRBJ1-5	TGTGCCAGCAGTTACTTTTCGGGGGCAGGGGGTCAGCCCCAGCATTTT	CASSYFSGAGGQPQHF
-	many	TRBV4-3	TRBJ1-6	TGCGCCAGCAGCCAAGATTATTGGAACAGGGAAAATTCACCCCTCCACTTT	CASSQDYWNRENSPLHF
-	-	TRBV11-3	TRBJ1-2	TGTGCCAGCAGCGAGGGTCCCATCTATGGCTACACCTTC	CASSEGPIYGYTF
-	-	TRBV10-3	TRBJ1-6	TGTGCCATCAGTGAGTGGTCCAGTTTACGGGATTCACCCCTCCACTTT	CAISEWSSLRDSPLHF
TRBD2	few	TRBV19	TRBJ2-1	TGTGCCAGTAGTATCAGCGGGAGCTCCTACAATGAGCAGTTCTTC	CASSISGSSYNEQFF
-	-	TRBV7-9	TRBJ1-1	TGTGCCAGCAACAACGTCGGCACTGAAGCTTTCTTT	CASNNVGTEAFF
TRBD2	few	TRBV15	TRBJ2-5	TGTGCCACCAGCGACCGACTAGCGGGGGTGGAGACCCAGTACTTC	CATSDRLAGVETQYF
-	-	TRBV2	TRBJ1-2	TGTGCCAGCAGTGACGGTCGGACAGCCTATGGCTACACCTTC	CASSDGRTAYGYTF
-	-	TRBV9	TRBJ1-1	TGTGCCAGCAGCGTCGAAAGGGACACCCAAGAAGCTTTCTTT	CASSVERDTQEAFF
-	-	TRBV19	TRBJ1-5	TGTGCCAGTAGTATTTGGCCGGGGAACAATCAGCCCCAGCATTTT	CASSIWPGNNQPQHF
TRBD1	-	TRBV2	TRBJ1-5	TGTGCCAGCAGTGAAAGGGGACAGGGGATCCCCAATCAGCCCCAGCATTTT	CASSERGQGIPNQPQHF
-	-	TRBV6-5	TRBJ1-1	TGTGCCAGCAGTTACTCGGAACATTTGACGAACACTGAAGCTTTCTTT	CASSYSEHLTNTEAFF